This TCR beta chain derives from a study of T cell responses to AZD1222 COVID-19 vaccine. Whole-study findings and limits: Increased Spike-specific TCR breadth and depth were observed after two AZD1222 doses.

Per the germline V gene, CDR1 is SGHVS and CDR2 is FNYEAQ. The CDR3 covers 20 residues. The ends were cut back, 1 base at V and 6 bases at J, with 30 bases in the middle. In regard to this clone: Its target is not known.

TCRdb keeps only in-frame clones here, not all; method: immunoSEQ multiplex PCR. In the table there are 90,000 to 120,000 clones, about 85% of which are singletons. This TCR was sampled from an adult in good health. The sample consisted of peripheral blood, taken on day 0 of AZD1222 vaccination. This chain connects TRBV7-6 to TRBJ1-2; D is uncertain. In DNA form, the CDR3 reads TGTGCCAGCAGCTTAGGCCCGTGGGCAGGCCCTAGGGTGAAGTGGGATGGCTACACCTTC. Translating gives CASSLGPWAGPRVKWDGYTF.